A selection of T cell receptor beta chains follows, all from one sample in a study of glioma-infiltrating T cells after dendritic cell vaccination. Only in-frame clones appear in the TCRdb table, and some are missing; sequencing was by immunoSEQ multiplex PCR. This table holds nearly 85,000 clones, over 85% found once. The sequencing here drew on blood, taken before dendritic cell vaccination. The receptors were sampled from a human donor with glioblastoma. The CDR3 runs from the conserved cysteine through the conserved F or W. D genes are given only for firm matches. The size of a clone is reported for some rows only, either as once, few or many, or as a class for expanded clones.

D,size,V,CDR3
.,few,TRBV30,CAWALPGGYGYTF
TRBD2,.,TRBV7-2,CASSPRLGSGRGSTDTQYF
.,.,TRBV21-1,CASSKRSNQPQHF
.,.,TRBV7-2,CASSLAFTSSYNSPLHF
.,.,TRBV19,CASSTGGDQPQHF
.,.,TRBV27,CASSPPGDSPLHF
.,.,TRBV10-2,CASSQANEKLFF
.,.,TRBV20-1,CSAAGYGYTF
.,.,TRBV7-7,CASSRGTPPETQYF
.,.,TRBV6-6,CASSYSADTDTQYF
TRBD1,.,TRBV4-1,CASSQYLSGTGDTGELFF
.,.,TRBV7-9,CASSFGDSSYNEQFF
.,.,TRBV28,CASSLFGDEQYF
.,.,TRBV5-1,CASSLVRDSYNEQFF
TRBD2,.,TRBV7-8,CASSLGGLAGAPSYNEQFF
.,.,TRBV9,CASSTGQPNTGELFF
.,.,TRBV7-9,CASSTFRAQGRTDTQYF
.,.,TRBV9,CASSVDEGSTGMGTEAFF
.,.,TRBV7-6,CASSPPEGGYGYTF
TRBD1,.,TRBV9,CASSRMTGAIPTGELFF
TRBD1,.,TRBV5-4,CASSLASRTGAYEQYF
.,once,TRBV7-2,CASSSDRGTDTQYF
TRBD2,.,TRBV9,CASSVASGGARYNEQFF
.,.,TRBV18,CASSPTTGRDGYTF
TRBD2,.,TRBV6-6,CASSRSGERGSYEQYF
.,.,TRBV18,CASSPLQGQGETQYF
.,.,TRBV18,CASSEVLNEKLFF
.,.,TRBV7-9,CASSPRTAENTEAFF
.,.,TRBV19,CASSTPGHPTQYF
TRBD1,.,TRBV30,CAWDRGGGETQYF
.,.,TRBV10-1,CAISRGETQYF
TRBD1,.,TRBV28,CASREQGSQPQHF
.,.,TRBV2,CASSFRIGSYEQYF
TRBD2,.,TRBV11-3,CASSFVSGSVNTGELFF
TRBD1,.,TRBV7-9,CASSLRGQHGYTF
.,.,TRBV6-6,CASSYTPDSNYGYTF
TRBD1,.,TRBV18,CASSPQFRTGGTEAFF
.,.,TRBV18,CASSPPNTGIRETQYF
.,.,TRBV28,CASSGPYGYTF
TRBD1,.,TRBV7-2,CASSFGTGAGYTF
.,once,TRBV19,CASTSLGGTYYGYTF
.,.,TRBV5-1,CASSLAPSGVNTGELFF
.,once,TRBV11-3,CATAYSGVYNEQFF
.,.,TRBV30,CAWKVQGGQETQYF
TRBD1,.,TRBV5-1,CASSPDRGVAGANVLTF
.,.,TRBV30,CAWSPGANQPQHF
.,.,TRBV11-3,CASSPTANTEAFF
TRBD1,.,TRBV18,CASSPSGQGDYEQYF
.,.,TRBV11-3,CASSLVSGGVIVIEQFF
.,once,TRBV7-2,CASTEMLAVETQYF
TRBD1,few,TRBV7-8,CASSLRRGQVGEQYF